This is a list of T cell receptor beta chains from one sample in a study of radiation and T cells in renal cell carcinoma. Method: immunoSEQ multiplex PCR; TCRdb's copy keeps in-frame clones and lacks some. The sample lists approximately 170,000 clones, about nine tenths occurring once. The sample was blood, taken from a patient whose treatment included radiotherapy and nephrectomy. The receptors come from a woman in her 50s with renal cell carcinoma. CDR3s include the opening cysteine and the closing phenylalanine or tryptophan. The order of the fields is CDR3 DNA, CDR3 protein, clone size, D gene, V gene, J gene. A D gene is named only where the DNA matches it firmly. Only part of the rows carry a size: once, few, many, or a class if the clone is expanded.

DNA: TGTGCCAGCAGCCGGACAGGGGCCGGGGAGACCCAGTACTTC
CDR3: CASSRTGAGETQYF
size: -
D: TRBD1
V: TRBV11-3
J: TRBJ2-5

DNA: TGTGCCAGCAGCCCGGACTGGAACAATGAGCAGTTCTTC
CDR3: CASSPDWNNEQFF
size: -
D: -
V: TRBV7-9
J: TRBJ2-1

DNA: TGTGCCAGCAGCTTAGCGCAGATCTCTGGAAACACCATATATTTT
CDR3: CASSLAQISGNTIYF
size: -
D: -
V: TRBV7-8
J: TRBJ1-3

DNA: TGTGCCAGCAAAAGAGTGCGCACTGAAGCTTTCTTT
CDR3: CASKRVRTEAFF
size: once
D: -
V: TRBV6-1
J: TRBJ1-1

DNA: TGTGCCAGTAGTAGCCGGGACACGTACTTGAACACTGAAGCTTTCTTT
CDR3: CASSSRDTYLNTEAFF
size: -
D: -
V: TRBV19
J: TRBJ1-1

DNA: TGTGCCAGCAGTAACCGAGGGCAGGGACACACAGAGCAGTTCTTC
CDR3: CASSNRGQGHTEQFF
size: -
D: -
V: TRBV2
J: TRBJ2-1

DNA: TGTGCCAGCAGCGATAGGGGAGGCTCTGGAAACACCATATATTTT
CDR3: CASSDRGGSGNTIYF
size: once
D: -
V: TRBV5-4
J: TRBJ1-3

DNA: TGTGCCAGCAGCTTGGCCTTTGGGGAAAAGACCCTCCACTTT
CDR3: CASSLAFGEKTLHF
size: -
D: -
V: TRBV5-4
J: TRBJ1-6

DNA: TGTGCCAGCAGCGTAGTGGGGCACCCACCCGGGGAGACCCAGTACTTC
CDR3: CASSVVGHPPGETQYF
size: -
D: -
V: TRBV9
J: TRBJ2-5

DNA: TGTGCCACCAGCAGAGATCCGGGTGCCGGGGCCAACGTCCTGACTTTC
CDR3: CATSRDPGAGANVLTF
size: -
D: -
V: TRBV15
J: TRBJ2-6

DNA: TGTGCCAGCAGTTTCGGGACAGGGGGAACTGAAAAACTGTTTTTT
CDR3: CASSFGTGGTEKLFF
size: -
D: TRBD1
V: TRBV6-6
J: TRBJ1-4

DNA: TGTGCCAGTAGTTTCCAAGAGACCCAGTACTTC
CDR3: CASSFQETQYF
size: -
D: -
V: TRBV19
J: TRBJ2-5

DNA: TGTGCCAGCTCACCTCGGCGCAATGAGCAGTTCTTC
CDR3: CASSPRRNEQFF
size: -
D: -
V: TRBV18
J: TRBJ2-1

DNA: TGCAGCGCCTCCCCGGGCCACAAAGGGGGCTACACCTTC
CDR3: CSASPGHKGGYTF
size: -
D: -
V: TRBV29-1
J: TRBJ1-2

DNA: TGTGCCATCAGTTCCGGGACAGGGTCCTTCAATCAGCCCCAGCATTTT
CDR3: CAISSGTGSFNQPQHF
size: -
D: TRBD1
V: TRBV10-3
J: TRBJ1-5

DNA: TGTGCCAGCAGCACACCGGGACAGGGCCACGAGCAGTACTTC
CDR3: CASSTPGQGHEQYF
size: once
D: TRBD1
V: TRBV6-6
J: TRBJ2-7

DNA: TGTGCCAGCAGCGTAGGAGGGGGCTCGGACTATGGCTACACCTTC
CDR3: CASSVGGGSDYGYTF
size: -
D: TRBD1
V: TRBV9
J: TRBJ1-2

DNA: TGTGCCAGCAGCTTCCCCGGGACAGGGAACAATGAGCAGTTCTTC
CDR3: CASSFPGTGNNEQFF
size: -
D: TRBD1
V: TRBV7-2
J: TRBJ2-1

DNA: TGTGCCAGTAGTTCGACAGGTTATGAGCAGTTCTTC
CDR3: CASSSTGYEQFF
size: -
D: -
V: TRBV19
J: TRBJ2-1

DNA: TGTGCCAGCAGCTTAGGGGCAGAATACACTGAAGCTTTCTTT
CDR3: CASSLGAEYTEAFF
size: -
D: -
V: TRBV7-2
J: TRBJ1-1

DNA: TGTGCCAGCAGCCAAATCCCTAGCGGGGCCTACGAGCAGTACTTC
CDR3: CASSQIPSGAYEQYF
size: -
D: TRBD2
V: TRBV14
J: TRBJ2-7

DNA: TGTGCCAGCAGCGGGACAGCTCCTGGCTACACCTTC
CDR3: CASSGTAPGYTF
size: -
D: TRBD1
V: TRBV7-2
J: TRBJ1-2

DNA: TGTGCCAGCAACTTTTCAACCGGGACAGGGAAAGCTTTCTTT
CDR3: CASNFSTGTGKAFF
size: -
D: -
V: TRBV21-1
J: TRBJ1-1

DNA: TGTGCCAGCAGCGTCGGACTAGCGGGGGCTGAGACCCAGTACTTC
CDR3: CASSVGLAGAETQYF
size: -
D: TRBD2
V: TRBV9
J: TRBJ2-5